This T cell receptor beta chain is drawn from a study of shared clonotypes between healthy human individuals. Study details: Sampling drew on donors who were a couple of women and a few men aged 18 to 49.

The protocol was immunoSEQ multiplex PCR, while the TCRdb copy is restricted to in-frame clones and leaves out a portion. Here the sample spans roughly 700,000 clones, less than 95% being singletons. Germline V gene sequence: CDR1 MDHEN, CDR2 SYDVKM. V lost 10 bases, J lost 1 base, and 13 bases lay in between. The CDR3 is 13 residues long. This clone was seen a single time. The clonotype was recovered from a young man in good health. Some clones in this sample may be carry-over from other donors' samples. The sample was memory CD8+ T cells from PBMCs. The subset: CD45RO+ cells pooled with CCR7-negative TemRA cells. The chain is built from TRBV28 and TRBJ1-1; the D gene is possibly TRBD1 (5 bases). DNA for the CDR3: TGTGCCACCAAAGCCCAGGGGAACACTGAAGCTTTCTTT. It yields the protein CATKAQGNTEAFF.